The source of this TCR beta chain is a study of T cell changes during pregnancy in multiple sclerosis. Data came from immunoSEQ multiplex PCR; TCRdb stores just in-frame clones and leaves some out. The sample shows about 68,000 clones, roughly 89% of them seen only once. In germline, CDR1 is SNHLY, CDR2 FYNNEI. The CDR3 has 15 residues. Trimming took 8 bases from V and 7 from J, leaving 21 bases between them. The chain uses TRBV2 and TRBJ2-4; weak D call: TRBD2 (7 bases). The clonotype was recovered from a female donor in good health, enrolled as a control in a pregnancy study. Sequenced material: peripheral blood, taken after pregnancy. The CDR3 reads CASRGALGIRNIQYF. The CDR3 DNA follows: TGTGCCAGCCGGGGGGCACTAGGAATTCGGAACATTCAGTACTTC.